These 9 T cell receptor beta chains were all obtained from the same sample, sequenced in a study of OX40 agonist ivuxolimab in advanced cancers. Here immunoSEQ multiplex PCR was the method, and the copy in TCRdb shows in-frame clones only, minus some. The table lists around 18,000 clones, 75% to 85% of them singletons. Sequencing was performed on CD4+ or CD8+ T cells sorted from blood, taken in a trial of the OX40 agonist ivuxolimab. The source is an adult with an advanced solid tumor such as melanoma, head and neck, liver or kidney cancer.

In its sample, this clone was seen a few times. The rearrangement joins TRBV19 to TRBJ2-5; no firm D call. V lost 3 bases to trimming and J lost 7 bases, with 6 bases between them. The CDR3 runs 11 residues. CDR1 and CDR2 from the germline V gene are LNHDA and SQIVND (reference sequence). The CDR3 loop reads CASSMSGTQYF. In nucleotides, the CDR3 is TGTGCCAGTAGTATGTCGGGGACCCAGTACTTC.

This clone was observed a single time. The gene calls are TRBV5-1 and TRBJ2-5; 11 bases agree with TRBD1. The CDR3 is made up of 15 amino acids. J gave up 5 bases and V 4 bases, and 7 bases lay outside the gene matches. CDR1 is SGHRS and CDR2 is YFSETQ in the germline V gene. CDR3 in DNA: TGCGCCAGCAGCCTCGGGACAGGGGGGCAGGAGACCCAGTACTTC. Encoded protein: CASSLGTGGQETQYF.

This chain connects TRBV19 to TRBJ2-7; D perhaps matches TRBD2 (6 bases). The CDR3 loop spans 17 amino acids. Per germline, CDR1 LNHDA and CDR2 SQIVND (reference sequence). Trimming stripped 1 base from V and 0 bases from J, with 16 bases between. CDR3 protein: CASSIGRRAGSSYEQYF. CDR3 nucleotide sequence: TGTGCCAGTAGTATAGGTCGTCGCGCGGGGAGCTCCTACGAGCAGTACTTC.

The V call is TRBV9, the J call TRBJ2-5, with D unresolved. Trimming removed 0 bases from V and 1 base from J, with 10 bases in between. Germline CDR1 is SGDLS and CDR2 is YYNGEE. The CDR3 length is 15 residues. The CDR3 loop is CASSVDLSAQETQYF. Here the CDR3 DNA reads TGTGCCAGCAGCGTAGACTTATCGGCCCAAGAGACCCAGTACTTC.

A few counts support this clone. The CDR3 sequence: CASKKGGATNEKLFF. The CDR3 DNA sequence: TGTGCCAGCAAGAAAGGCGGAGCAACTAATGAAAAACTGTTTTTT. V and J are TRBV28 and TRBJ1-4, with D unresolved. V shed 7 bases and J shed 0 bases, with 12 bases lying between them. The CDR3 spans 15 residues. The V gene's germline CDR1 is MDHEN and CDR2 SYDVKM.

The chain uses TRBV7-2 and TRBJ2-2; D is unresolved. This CDR3 region has 13 residues. Trimming cost V 1 base and J 7 bases, with 7 bases left between them. Per the germline V gene, CDR1 is SGHTA and CDR2 is FQGNSA. CDR3 protein: CASSLGAIGELFF. DNA for the CDR3: TGTGCCAGCAGCTTAGGTGCCATCGGGGAGCTGTTTTTT.

The J gene is TRBJ1-5, the V gene TRBV6-6; D uncertain. V was trimmed by 0 bases and J by 7 bases, leaving 7 bases between them. This CDR3 spans 13 amino acids. CDR1 and CDR2 (germline): MNHNY, SVGAGI (reference sequence). CDR3 in DNA: TGTGCCAGCAGTTACTCTCACGGGCAGCCCCAGCATTTT. Its protein is CASSYSHGQPQHF.

The chain has TRBV9 and TRBJ2-5; D is uncertain. Deletions cut 0 bases from V and 1 base from J, with 7 bases between. The CDR3 extends over 14 amino acids. Per the germline V gene, CDR1 is SGDLS and CDR2 is YYNGEE. The CDR3 spells CASSVGGVQETQYF. DNA of the CDR3: TGTGCCAGCAGCGTAGGTGGAGTCCAAGAGACCCAGTACTTC.

The V and J genes are TRBV7-2 and TRBJ1-1; 9 bases are shared with TRBD1. The CDR3 contains 16 residues. Germline assignment: CDR1 SGHTA and CDR2 FQGNSA. Trimming took 5 bases from V and 10 from J; bases not matched to a gene: 17. CDR3: CASSLGDRVSSLRAFF. CDR3 nucleotide sequence: TGTGCCAGCAGCCTAGGGGACAGGGTTTCTAGTCTTCGAGCTTTCTTT.